This TCR beta chain was obtained from a study of multiple sclerosis patients with progressive multifocal leukoencephalopathy. Study as a whole: Multiple sclerosis patients on natalizumab who never developed PML served as longitudinally sampled controls.

As for this clone: The target antigen is unknown.

Germline CDR1 SGHRS, CDR2 YFSETQ. The CDR3 runs 14 residues. Trimming pared 1 base from V and 8 bases from J, leaving 12 bases between. Time point described: before natalizumab initiation. Clones were sequenced by immunoSEQ multiplex PCR, and TCRdb holds only the in-frame ones, with some missing. This table holds some 30,000 clones, about 91% found once. Study-level results: Before and during natalizumab, the clones expanded at PML already existed. Whether JC virus or general immunocompromise explains the findings remained unclear.

V and J are TRBV5-1 and TRBJ1-4; the D gene is possibly TRBD1 (5 bases). The specimen was PBMCs. The sequence came from a young man with multiple sclerosis. CDR3 sequence (DNA): TGCGCCAGCAGCTTGTGGGGATCAGGGGAAAAACTGTTTTTT. Translating gives CASSLWGSGEKLFF.